Included here is one T cell receptor beta chain sequence, with context. These data come from a study of blood T cell repertoires in COVID-19. Study details: Some COVID-19 samples were acute and others convalescent; all came from the United States, Italy and Spain. PBMCs, B-cell-depleted T cells, or T cells were the source of the cDNA or gDNA that made up the material.

Clones were read by immunoSEQ multiplex PCR, and TCRdb kept only the in-frame ones, dropping some. The sample has around 180,000 clones; about 88% are singletons. Germline V lookup: CDR1 SGDLS, CDR2 YYNGEE. The CDR3 loop spans 15 amino acids. The V and J ends lost 2 bases and 1 base, in that order; junction bases with no gene match: 2. This chain uses TRBV9 with TRBJ2-5, with TRBD2 identical over 10 bases. Source material: peripheral blood. The clonotype comes from a man aged 60-69 years with acute or convalescent COVID-19. CDR3 sequence (DNA): TGTGCCAGCAGCGTTTCTAGCGGGGGCCAAGAGACCCAGTACTTC. It encodes CASSVSSGGQETQYF.